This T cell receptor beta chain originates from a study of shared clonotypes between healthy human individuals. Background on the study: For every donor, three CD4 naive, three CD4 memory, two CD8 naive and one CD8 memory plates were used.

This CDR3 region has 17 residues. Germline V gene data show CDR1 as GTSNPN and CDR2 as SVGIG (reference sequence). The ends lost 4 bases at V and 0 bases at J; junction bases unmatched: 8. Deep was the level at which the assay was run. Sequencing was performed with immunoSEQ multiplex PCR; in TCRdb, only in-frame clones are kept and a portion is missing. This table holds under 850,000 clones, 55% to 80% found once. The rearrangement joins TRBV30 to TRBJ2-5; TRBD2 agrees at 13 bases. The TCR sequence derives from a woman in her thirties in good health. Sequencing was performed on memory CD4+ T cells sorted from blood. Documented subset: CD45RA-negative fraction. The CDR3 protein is CAWILAGGRNHQETQYF. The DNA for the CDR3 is TGTGCCTGGATACTAGCGGGAGGGAGAAACCACCAAGAGACCCAGTACTTC.